This T cell receptor beta chain came from a study of blood T cell repertoires in COVID-19. Whole-study context: Collection of acute and convalescent COVID-19 samples took place in the United States, Italy and Spain. PBMCs, B-cell-depleted T cells, or T cells provided the cDNA or gDNA that made up the material.

TCRdb keeps only in-frame clones here, not all; method: immunoSEQ multiplex PCR. The repertoire holds some 180,000 clones, with around 90% as singletons. Trimming shortened V by 4 bases and J by 5 bases, and 12 bases separated the two germline ends. CDR3 size: 13 residues. CDR1 is LGHDT, CDR2 YNNKEL, per germline (reference sequence). Sequenced material: peripheral blood. The clonotype originates from a man in his forties or fifties who had recovered from COVID-19. The J gene is TRBJ2-7, the V gene TRBV3-1 (or the pseudogene TRBV3-2); D is uncertain. CDR3 residues: CASSPGSYNEQYF. In nucleotides, the CDR3 is TGTGCCAGCAGCCCAGGCTCCTACAACGAGCAGTACTTC.